This entry lists 32 T cell receptor beta chains sequenced from one sample in a study of Ad26.COV2.S vaccination and SARS-CoV-2 variants (dated by TCRdb to the early 2020s). The library was generated by the immunoSEQ multiplex PCR assay. Here the immuneACCESS table is served through TCRdb, limited to in-frame sequences with V and J called. Missing clones are a known gap in these copies; in checked studies unresolved V genes cover under half, and the rest lacks a known reason. For this sample there are over 300,000 clones; about four fifths appear just once. Of the sample, almost 7.5% is held by the ten largest clones. The sample's treatment or condition label is to be understood as: approximately 18 received Ad26.COV2.S at low or high dose, single or two shots; several received placebo; per-sample allocation not given. For vaccine and placebo recipients, the sequenced repertoires came from samples collected on day 63 after the first injection.

Sequenced material: peripheral blood, taken in a trial of Ad26.COV2.S vaccine versus placebo. These receptors all come from a person aged 18 to 59 who received the Ad26.COV2.S COVID-19 vaccine or a placebo.

The chain carries TRBV21-1 and TRBJ2-7; the tabulated D call, TRBD2, remains unverified against the DNA. TRBV21-1 is assigned pseudogene status. The CDR3 has 14 residues. Here the CDR3 reads CASSPREASYEQYF. The CDR3, as DNA: TGTGCCAGCAGCCCCCGGGAGGCCTCCTACGAGCAGTACTTC.

This clone was seen a few times. This sequence joins TRBV10-3 and TRBJ2-1, with 9 bases identical to TRBD1. There are 14 residues in the CDR3. Per germline, CDR1 ENHRY and CDR2 SYGVKD. J lost 7 bases, V lost 6 bases, and 7 bases had no gene match. This CDR3 reads CAISAGTGWNEQFF. The CDR3 DNA reads as TGTGCCATCAGCGCCGGGACAGGGTGGAATGAGCAGTTCTTC.

A single count supports this clone. V is TRBV5-4 and J is TRBJ1-2; 10 bases fit TRBD1. The CDR3 is made up of 15 amino acids. Germline trimming cut 4 bases from V and 4 bases from J; bases unmatched to any gene: 7. Germline V CDR1 and CDR2: SGHNT, YYREEE (reference sequence). The CDR3 spells CASSRLGQGTYGYTF. DNA of the CDR3: TGTGCCAGCAGCCGATTGGGACAGGGGACCTATGGCTACACCTTC.

The chain joins TRBV23-1 to TRBJ2-7, with 16 bases aligning to TRBD2. TRBV23-1 is an ORF, with its function uncertain. Trimming removed 8 bases from V and 4 bases from J; junction bases left unmatched: 11. The CDR3 consists of 17 residues. The CDR3: CASPPPGLAGGPYEQYF. The DNA of the CDR3 is TGCGCCAGCCCCCCCCCGGGACTAGCGGGGGGGCCGTACGAGCAGTACTTC.

The chain joins TRBV2 to TRBJ2-7; D not certain. The CDR3 has 14 residues. V lost 4 bases to trimming and J lost 4 bases, with 14 bases between them. From germline, CDR1 is SNHLY and CDR2 FYNNEI. CDR3 protein: CASSVQDREYEQYF. The DNA of the CDR3 is TGTGCCAGCAGTGTGCAGGATAGGGAATACGAGCAGTACTTC. Supplemented by reference TRBV2 and TRBJ2-7, the full variable domain reads EPEVTQTPSHQVTQMGQEVILRCVPISNHLYFYWYRQILGQKVEFLVSFYNNEISEKSEIFDDQFSVERPDGSNFTLKIRSTKLEDSAMYFCASSVQDREYEQYFGPGTRLTVT.

The chain couples TRBV5-1 to TRBJ1-3; no clear D. CDR3 size: 15 residues. Germline V lookup: CDR1 SGHRS, CDR2 YFSETQ. The ends were cut back, 0 bases at V and 0 bases at J, with 7 bases in the middle. The CDR3 region has the DNA TGCGCCAGCAGCTTGGATTCAGGCTCTGGAAACACCATATATTTT. Protein product: CASSLDSGSGNTIYF.

The chain carries TRBV27 and TRBJ1-6, with D unclear. Looked up from germline, CDR1 is MNHEY and CDR2 is SMNVEV (reference sequence). Trimming cost V 3 bases and J 4 bases, with 7 bases left between them. This CDR3 region has 14 residues. CDR3 DNA sequence: TGTGCCAGCAGTTTCGTTGAGTATAATTCACCCCTCCACTTT. It codes for CASSFVEYNSPLHF.

The chain recombines TRBV10-3 with TRBJ2-1; perhaps TRBD1 as D (6 bases). The germline V and J ends were trimmed by 0 bases and 4 bases, with 13 bases remaining between them. From germline, CDR1 is ENHRY and CDR2 SYGVKD. CDR3 length equals 16 residues. The CDR3 bases are TGTGCCATCAGTGAGTCGATAGGGGGATTATACAATGAGCAGTTCTTC. Translating gives CAISESIGGLYNEQFF.

CDR3: CASSLALQEHTIYF. CDR3 nucleotides: TGTGCCAGCAGCTTAGCCTTACAAGAACACACCATATATTTT. The V and J genes are TRBV7-2 and TRBJ1-3, with no clear D. V dropped 0 bases and J dropped 8 bases, with 11 bases sitting between them. The germline V gene has CDR1 SGHTA and CDR2 FQGNSA. The CDR3 is 14 residues long.

The chain recombines TRBV10-3 with TRBJ2-3; 12 bases line up with TRBD2. Germline V gene data show CDR1 as ENHRY and CDR2 as SYGVKD. The ends lost 5 bases at V and 4 bases at J; junction bases unmatched: 4. The CDR3 runs to 15 residues. The CDR3 DNA reads TGTGCCATCAGTAGACTAGCGGGGGAAGCAGATACGCAGTATTTT. Its translation: CAISRLAGEADTQYF.

V and J are TRBV14 and TRBJ2-7; the match to TRBD1 covers 7 bases. The V gene end was trimmed by 1 base and the J gene end by 5 bases; junction bases not matched to a gene: 11. The CDR3 has 16 amino acids. CDR1 is SGHDN and CDR2 is FVKESK in the germline V gene. DNA for the CDR3: TGTGCCAGCAGCCAAGTAAACTTAACAGGGGCCCACGAGCAGTACTTC. Protein sequence: CASSQVNLTGAHEQYF.

This clone showed up just once. The V and J genes are TRBV5-4 and TRBJ2-1; a possible D gene is TRBD1 (7 bases). This CDR3 has 13 amino acids. Germline loops: CDR1 SGHNT, CDR2 YYREEE (reference sequence). Trimming cost V 4 bases and J 9 bases, with 14 bases left between them. DNA for the CDR3: TGTGCCAGCAGCCCAGGGGGGTCCCCTGAGCAGTTCTTC. This encodes CASSPGGSPEQFF.

The V call is TRBV7-2, the J call TRBJ2-7; 7 bases are a match to TRBD2. CDR1 is SGHTA, CDR2 FQGNSA, per germline. The CDR3 loop spans 17 amino acids. Trimming removed 0 bases from V and 0 bases from J; junction bases left unmatched: 8. CDR3 coding DNA: TGTGCCAGCAGCTTAGCGGAAGCGGGGCGTAGCTCCTACGAGCAGTACTTC. Protein product: CASSLAEAGRSSYEQYF.

The gene calls are TRBV9 and TRBJ1-3; perhaps TRBD1 as D (6 bases). With 4 bases removed from V and 0 bases from J, the gap between germline ends came to 17 bases. This CDR3 contains 17 residues. Germline CDR1 is SGDLS and CDR2 is YYNGEE. CDR3 coding DNA: TGTGCCAGCAGCACTGGACAGCTAGGGTACTCTGGAAACACCATATATTTT. It codes for CASSTGQLGYSGNTIYF.

The rearrangement joins TRBV5-6 to TRBJ2-7; the D is unclear. The length of the CDR3 is 11 residues. Germline lookup yields CDR1 SGHDT and CDR2 YYEEEE. V was cut by 2 bases and J by 4 bases, with 4 bases left in between. The CDR3 DNA sequence: TGTGCCAGCAGCTTAACTTACGAGCAGTACTTC. Translating it yields CASSLTYEQYF.

This chain joins TRBV11-2 and TRBJ2-1; possible D gene TRBD1, 6 bases. CDR1 and CDR2 from the germline V gene are SGHAT and FQNNGV. The CDR3 covers 12 residues. The ends were cut back, 5 bases at V and 10 bases at J, with 12 bases in the middle. CDR3 sequence reads: CASSLGAGEQFF. The CDR3 DNA reads as TGTGCCAGCAGCCTGGGGGCAGGGGAGCAGTTCTTC.

This chain uses TRBV9 with TRBJ2-3; 8 nucleotides match TRBD2. Per the germline V gene, CDR1 is SGDLS and CDR2 is YYNGEE. J gave up 5 bases and V 4 bases, and 12 bases lay outside the gene matches. This CDR3 has 16 residues. The DNA of the CDR3 is TGTGCCAGCAGCCCGCGGGGGGCCGCCGAATTAGATACGCAGTATTTT. It yields the protein CASSPRGAAELDTQYF. Full variable domain (remainder filled in from reference TRBV9 and TRBJ2-3): DSGVTQTPKHLITATGQRVTLRCSPRSGDLSVYWYQQSLDQGLQFLIQYYNGEERAKGNILERFSAQQFPDLHSELNLSSLELGDSALYFCASSPRGAAELDTQYFGPGTRLTVL.

The chain couples TRBV7-9 to TRBJ2-5; the match to TRBD1 covers 7 bases. Germline V lookup: CDR1 SEHNR, CDR2 FQNEAQ (reference sequence). The CDR3 runs to 14 residues. Trimming at V came to 5 bases and at J to 2 bases, leaving 5 bases not matched to a gene. The CDR3 region has the DNA TGTGCCAGCAGCCCGACAGGGTTTCAAGAGACCCAGTACTTC. Translated: CASSPTGFQETQYF.

J is TRBJ2-7 and V is TRBV18; 9 bases match TRBD1. This CDR3 region has 15 residues. Germline CDR1 KGHSH, CDR2 LQKENI. The trim removed 8 bases at V and 4 bases at J, leaving 12 bases unmatched. The CDR3 here is CASRKTGQGLYEQYF. In DNA, the CDR3 is TGTGCCAGCAGAAAAACGGGACAGGGATTGTACGAGCAGTACTTC.

This clone was seen a few times. The rearrangement joins TRBV30 to TRBJ1-5; 7 bases align to TRBD1. V gave up 0 bases and J gave up 11 bases; unmatched junction bases: 10. The CDR3 consists of 14 residues. Germline values: CDR1 GTSNPN, CDR2 SVGIG (reference sequence). CDR3 bases: TGTGCCTGGAGTGTGGGCAGTGATGGGACAGCCCAGCATTTT. Translated: CAWSVGSDGTAQHF.

The gene calls are TRBV18 and TRBJ2-4; 9 nucleotides agree with TRBD2. The CDR3 sequence is 18 residues long. Looked up from germline, CDR1 is KGHSH and CDR2 is LQKENI. V was pared by 0 bases and J by 0 bases, with 6 bases of the junction left unmatched. The CDR3 sequence: CASSPPLAGIGAKNIQYF. For the CDR3, the DNA is TGTGCCAGCTCACCACCCCTAGCGGGAATAGGAGCCAAAAACATTCAGTACTTC.

This clone was found a few times. The chain uses TRBV7-9 and TRBJ2-7; 9 bases align to TRBD1. This CDR3 has 18 residues. Germline trimming cut 1 base from V and 1 base from J; bases unmatched to any gene: 11. The germline CDR1 and CDR2 sequences are SEHNR and FQNEAQ (reference sequence). This CDR3 reads CASSLGGNSGTGSYEQYF. CDR3 bases: TGTGCCAGCAGCTTAGGAGGGAATTCCGGGACAGGGTCCTACGAGCAGTACTTC.

The chain combines TRBV11-1 with TRBJ1-3; D is undetermined. CDR1 is SGHAT and CDR2 is FQDESV in the germline V gene (reference sequence). V was trimmed by 1 base and J by 2 bases, leaving 9 bases between them. The CDR3 has 15 residues. The CDR3 DNA follows: TGTGCCAGCAGCTTAGTCGCAAACCCTGGAAACACCATATATTTT. Protein product: CASSLVANPGNTIYF.

The chain has TRBV6-5 and TRBJ2-5; D unresolved. The CDR3 totals 13 residues. V was shortened by 6 bases and J by 0 bases, with 8 bases between the two germline ends. The V gene's germline CDR1 is MNHEY and CDR2 SVGAGI. The chain's CDR3 is CASRTHDQETQYF. The CDR3 DNA reads TGTGCCAGCAGGACACACGACCAAGAGACCCAGTACTTC.

This CDR3 reads CASSSSGAADTQYF. The CDR3 bases are TGTGCCAGCAGTTCTAGCGGGGCCGCAGATACGCAGTATTTT. V is TRBV6-2 or TRBV6-3 and J is TRBJ2-3; 9 bases align to TRBD2. Per germline, CDR1 MNHEY and CDR2 SVGEGT. The CDR3 extends over 14 amino acids. The trim removed 4 bases at V and 4 bases at J, leaving 3 bases unmatched.

The J gene is TRBJ2-1, the V gene TRBV19, with a possible D match to TRBD2 (5 bases). Trimming took off 7 bases at V and 6 bases at J, with 13 bases between the two ends. The CDR3 consists of 13 residues. Germline lookup yields CDR1 LNHDA and CDR2 SQIVND (reference sequence). The CDR3 DNA reads as TGTGCCAGTACCACCACTAGGTTCAATGAGCAGTTCTTC. Amino acid sequence: CASTTTRFNEQFF.

This chain joins TRBV7-2 and TRBJ2-7; D is uncertain. The germline CDR1 and CDR2 sequences are SGHTA and FQGNSA. Trimming took off 6 bases at V and 4 bases at J, with 16 bases between the two ends. The CDR3 consists of 14 residues. CDR3 protein: CASSWGSPRYEQYF. CDR3 nucleotides: TGTGCCAGCAGTTGGGGTTCCCCCCGATACGAGCAGTACTTC. The whole variable domain, remainder taken from reference TRBV7-2 and TRBJ2-7, is GAGVSQSPSNKVTEKGKDVELRCDPISGHTALYWYRQSLGQGLEFLIYFQGNSAPDKSGLPSDRFSAERTGGSVSTLTIQRTQQEDSAVYLCASSWGSPRYEQYFGPGTRLTVT.

The genes are TRBV4-1 and TRBJ2-3; D remains unclear. The V gene lost 6 bases and the J gene lost 4 bases, with 8 bases spanning the gap. There are 12 residues in the CDR3. Germline CDR1 MGHRA, CDR2 YSYEKL. CDR3 DNA: TGCGCCAGCAGTCTATCTGCAGATACGCAGTATTTT. Translation gives CASSLSADTQYF.

The J gene is TRBJ2-3, the V gene TRBV10-1; D may be TRBD2 (7 bases). V lost 8 bases, J lost 2 bases, and 29 bases lay in between. CDR3 length: 19 amino acids. Germline CDR1 reads WNHNN; CDR2 reads SYGVQD (reference sequence). The CDR3 reads CASGQIRRGPLLYTDTQYF. The CDR3 nucleotides read TGCGCCAGCGGGCAGATACGGCGGGGGCCCCTACTATACACAGATACGCAGTATTTT.

The rearrangement joins TRBV7-9 to TRBJ2-6; D is undetermined. Germline CDR1 and CDR2: SEHNR and FQNEAQ (reference sequence). CDR3 size: 15 residues. The V end was cut by 5 bases, the J end by 0 bases, with 8 bases between. This chain's CDR3 is CASSIYTSGANVLTF. In DNA, the CDR3 is TGTGCCAGCAGCATCTACACCTCTGGGGCCAACGTCCTGACTTTC. The full variable domain, completed using reference TRBV7-9 and TRBJ2-6, is DTGVSQNPRHKITKRGQNVTFRCDPISEHNRLYWYRQTLGQGPEFLTYFQNEAQLEKSRLLSDRFSAERPKGSFSTLEIQRTEQGDSAMYLCASSIYTSGANVLTFGAGSRLTVL.

The chain carries TRBV28 and TRBJ2-6, with D uncertain. The V end was cut by 7 bases, the J end by 4 bases, with 8 bases between. This CDR3 contains 13 residues. Germline V gene lookup returns CDR1 MDHEN and CDR2 SYDVKM. CDR3 bases: TGTGCCAGCACCCTCGGGGGGGCCAACGTCCTGACTTTC. Encoded protein: CASTLGGANVLTF.

CDR3 DNA: TGTGCCAGCAGCGCCACGCGGGTTGTGAAGACCCAGTACTTC. Translation: CASSATRVVKTQYF. The chain joins TRBV7-9 to TRBJ2-5, with D possibly matching TRBD2 (5 bases). V lost 5 bases and J lost 6, with 16 bases in between. This CDR3 spans 14 amino acids. Germline values: CDR1 SEHNR, CDR2 FQNEAQ (reference sequence).